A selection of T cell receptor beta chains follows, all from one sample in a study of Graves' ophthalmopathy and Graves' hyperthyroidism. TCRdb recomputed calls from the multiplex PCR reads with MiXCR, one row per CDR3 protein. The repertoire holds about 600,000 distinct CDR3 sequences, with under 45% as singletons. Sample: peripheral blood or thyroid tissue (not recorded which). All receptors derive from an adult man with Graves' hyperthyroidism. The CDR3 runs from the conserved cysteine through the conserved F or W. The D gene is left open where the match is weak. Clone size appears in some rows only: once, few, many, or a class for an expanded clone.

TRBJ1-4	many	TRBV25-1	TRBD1	TGTGCCAGCAGCGCAAAACAGGGGTCGCGTGAAAAACTGTTTTTT	CASSAKQGSREKLFF
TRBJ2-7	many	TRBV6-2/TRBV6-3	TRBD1	TGTGCCAGCAGTTCCGGACAGGGGGCGGACGAGCAGTACTTC	CASSSGQGADEQYF
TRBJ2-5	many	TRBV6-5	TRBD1	TGTGCCACCGGACAGGCAGAGGACGAGACCCAGTACTTC	CATGQAEDETQYF
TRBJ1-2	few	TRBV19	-	TGTGCCAGTCAAGCCGGGGCGGCAGGAGGCTACACCTTC	CASQAGAAGGYTF
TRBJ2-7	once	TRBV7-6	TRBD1	TGTGCCAGCAGCGGCAGTCGTTGGACAGGACCGGCCTACGAGCAGTACTTC	CASSGSRWTGPAYEQYF
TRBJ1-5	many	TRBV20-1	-	TGCAGTGCTAGAGCCGGGACGGGGGTGCAGCCCCAGCATTTT	CSARAGTGVQPQHF
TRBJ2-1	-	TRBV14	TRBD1	TGTGCCAGCAGTCACCGACAGGGGCTAAACAATGAGCAGTTCTTC	CASSHRQGLNNEQFF
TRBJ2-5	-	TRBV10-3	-	TGTGCCATCAGTGAGCAAGGAGAGACCCAGTACTTC	CAISEQGETQYF
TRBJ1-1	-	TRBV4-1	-	TGCGCCAGCAGCCCTAATTCGGCGGCAAACACTGAAGCTTTCTTT	CASSPNSAANTEAFF
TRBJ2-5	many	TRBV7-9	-	TGTGCCAGCAGCCTAGAGGCCGGGAGAGGGACCCAGTACTTC	CASSLEAGRGTQYF
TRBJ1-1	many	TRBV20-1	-	TGCAGTGCTAGAGATCTGTGGGTCACTGAAGCTTTCTTT	CSARDLWVTEAFF
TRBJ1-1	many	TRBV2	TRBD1	TGTGCCAGCAGTTGGGGCAGGGGGTGGCGAGTGGACACTGAAGCTTTCTTT	CASSWGRGWRVDTEAFF
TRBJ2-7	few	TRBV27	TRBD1	TGTGCCAGCAGTTATGGGACAGGGCCCTACGAGCAGTACTTC	CASSYGTGPYEQYF
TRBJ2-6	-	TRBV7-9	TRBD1	TGTGCCAGCAGCTTCCGGGACAGCAGCTCTGGGGCCAACGTCCTGACTTTC	CASSFRDSSSGANVLTF
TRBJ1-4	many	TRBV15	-	TGTGCCACCAGCAGAGATTTCTCTGGGGGGAGAGGCGAAAAACTGTTTTTT	CATSRDFSGGRGEKLFF
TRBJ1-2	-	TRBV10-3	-	TGTGCCAGCAGTCTGGAGTGGGTTAACTATGGCTACACCTTC	CASSLEWVNYGYTF
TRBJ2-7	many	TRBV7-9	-	TGTGCCAGCAGCTTAGACCCGGGATCCTACGAGCAGTACTTC	CASSLDPGSYEQYF
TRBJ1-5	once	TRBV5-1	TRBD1	TGCGCCAGCAGCGCAGGAACAGGGGCTAGCAATCAGCCCCAGCATTTT	CASSAGTGASNQPQHF
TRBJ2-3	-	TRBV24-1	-	TGTGCCACAGGTCCCTCCACAGATACGCAGTATTTT	CATGPSTDTQYF
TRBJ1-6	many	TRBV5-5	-	TGTGCCAGCAGCTTCGACAGGTCTCGGGGTTCACCCCTCCACTTT	CASSFDRSRGSPLHF
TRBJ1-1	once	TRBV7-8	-	TGTGCCAGCAGCTTACGAGGGGTAGCGGCTTTCTTT	CASSLRGVAAFF
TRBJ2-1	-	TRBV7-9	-	TGTGCCAGCAGCTTACGAGGGAGCTCCTACAATGAGCAGTTCTTC	CASSLRGSSYNEQFF
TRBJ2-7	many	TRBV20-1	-	TGCAGTGTGGGGTTTAGCAGGACCTACGAGCAGTACTTC	CSVGFSRTYEQYF
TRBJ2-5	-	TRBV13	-	TGTGCCAGCAGCCTCCGAGACTCCCTTGTAAAGACCCAGTACTTC	CASSLRDSLVKTQYF
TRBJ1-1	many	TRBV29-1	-	TGCAGCGTTGAAACCCATGCAGGCGTGAACACTGAAGCTTTCTTT	CSVETHAGVNTEAFF
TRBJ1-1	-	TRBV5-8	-	TGTGCCAGGAAAAGGGGGGAGATCGCTGAAGCTTTCTTT	CARKRGEIAEAFF
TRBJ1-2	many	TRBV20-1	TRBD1	TGCAGTGCTAGAGTTTTAGGGGGCGGCGACTATGGCTACACCTTC	CSARVLGGGDYGYTF
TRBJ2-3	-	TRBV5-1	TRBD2	TGCGCCAGCAGCCTTCCCTTTCGTGGGGAGGGTACAGATACGCAGTATTTT	CASSLPFRGEGTDTQYF
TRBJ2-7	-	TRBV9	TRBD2	TGTGCCAGCAGCGTGGGACTAGCGGGGGGACCCTACGAGCAGTACTTC	CASSVGLAGGPYEQYF
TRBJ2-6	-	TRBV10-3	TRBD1	TGTGCCACCAGTGACGCGTTCGGGACAGGGGACTCTGGGGCCAACGTCCTGACTTTC	CATSDAFGTGDSGANVLTF
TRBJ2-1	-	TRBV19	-	TGTGCCAGTAGTATTGAAGGGAGACGGTACAATGAGCAGTTCTTC	CASSIEGRRYNEQFF
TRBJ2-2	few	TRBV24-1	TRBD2	TGTGCCACCAGTGATACTAGCGGGAGGACCGGGGAGCTGTTTTTT	CATSDTSGRTGELFF
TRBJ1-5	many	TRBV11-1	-	TGTGCCAGCAGCTTATATGGGGATCAGCCCCAGCATTTT	CASSLYGDQPQHF
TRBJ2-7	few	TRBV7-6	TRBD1	TGTGCCAGCAGCTCCCATTTGGCGGACAGGGGGGACTACGAGCAGTACTTC	CASSSHLADRGDYEQYF
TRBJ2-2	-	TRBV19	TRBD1	TGTGCCAGTAGTATGGACAGGGTGCCGAACACCGGGGAGCTGTTTTTT	CASSMDRVPNTGELFF
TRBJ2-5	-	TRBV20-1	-	TGCAGTGCTAGGGGTCAGGGGCCAGGACAAGAGACCCAGTACTTC	CSARGQGPGQETQYF
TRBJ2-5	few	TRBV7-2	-	TGTGCCAGCAGCTTAGGGGTAGTGGAGACCCAGTACTTC	CASSLGVVETQYF
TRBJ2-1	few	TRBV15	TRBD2	TGTGCCACCAGCATAGGACTAGCGGGTTACAATGAGCAGTTCTTC	CATSIGLAGYNEQFF
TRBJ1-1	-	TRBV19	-	TGTGCCAGTAGTATAGGCGACGGGGGGGCTGAAGCTTTCTTT	CASSIGDGGAEAFF
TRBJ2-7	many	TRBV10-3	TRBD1	TGTGCCATCAGTAGACAGGGTAACGCCTACGAGCAGTACTTC	CAISRQGNAYEQYF
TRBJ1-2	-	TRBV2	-	TGTGCCAGCAGTTTGGCCGGGCGCGTAAGCTATGGCTACACCTTC	CASSLAGRVSYGYTF
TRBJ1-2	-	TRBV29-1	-	TGCAGCGTCGCACTGCCGCGGGGCTTGAATGGCTACACCTTC	CSVALPRGLNGYTF
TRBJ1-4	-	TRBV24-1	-	TGTGCCACCAGTGACCCTGGACTAGCGGGTTCGGAAAAACTGTTTTTT	CATSDPGLAGSEKLFF
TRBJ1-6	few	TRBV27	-	TGTGCCAGCAGTTTAAGGCAGGTTTCACCCCTCCACTTT	CASSLRQVSPLHF
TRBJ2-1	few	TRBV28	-	TGTGCCAGCAGCTTGATGAGGGAGCAGTTCTTC	CASSLMREQFF
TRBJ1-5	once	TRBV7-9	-	TGTGCCAGCAGCCTAAGAAGCGGGGGGGGCAATCAGCCCCAGCATTTT	CASSLRSGGGNQPQHF
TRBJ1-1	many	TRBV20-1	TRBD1	TGCAGTGCTAGATCAGGGGGTTCAACTGAAGCTTTCTTT	CSARSGGSTEAFF
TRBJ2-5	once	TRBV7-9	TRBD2	TGTGCCAGCAGCTTTGGGCCTTCGGGGGGACTAAGGGAGACCCAGTACTTC	CASSFGPSGGLRETQYF
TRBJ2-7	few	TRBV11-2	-	TGTGCCAGCAGCTTAGGAATAGGGACCTACGAGCAGTACTTC	CASSLGIGTYEQYF
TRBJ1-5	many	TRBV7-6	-	TGTGCCAGCAGCCCCACCCCGAGCAATCAGCCCCAGCATTTT	CASSPTPSNQPQHF